The rows below give T cell receptor beta chains drawn from one sample of a study of CD8+ T cells in alopecia areata. The repertoire was sequenced with immunoSEQ multiplex PCR; TCRdb's copy has only in-frame clones and lacks some. In the table there are roughly 180,000 clones, over 55% of which are singletons. The sample here was CD4+ T cells sorted from blood, taken at week 0. The receptors were gathered from a human donor with alopecia areata. The CDR3 runs from the conserved cysteine through the conserved F or W. The D gene is left open where the match is weak. Some rows have no size entry. The others give once, few or many, or a class for an expanded clone.

j_gene,d_gene,abundance,v_gene,CDR3nt,CDR3aa
TRBJ2-2,TRBD1,-,TRBV15,TGTGCCACCAGCAGAGATCTTGGGACAGGGTCTACCGGGGAGCTGTTTTTT,CATSRDLGTGSTGELFF
TRBJ2-1,TRBD2,-,TRBV5-6,TGTGCCAGCAGCCCCAGAGGTCGGGGGGACTACAATGAGCAGTTCTTC,CASSPRGRGDYNEQFF
TRBJ2-3,-,once,TRBV6-1,TGTGCCTCCCGGACGGCCACAGATACGCAGTATTTT,CASRTATDTQYF
TRBJ1-5,-,-,TRBV30,TGTGCCTGGAGTGAAAAGGGGGATCAGCCCCAGCATTTT,CAWSEKGDQPQHF
TRBJ1-5,TRBD1,-,TRBV19,TGTGCCAGTAGTACCCCCCGGGACAGGGGAATTCGCAATCAGCCCCAGCATTTT,CASSTPRDRGIRNQPQHF
TRBJ1-6,-,-,TRBV15,TGTGCCACCAGCAGCCTGACCGGAGGGGGGTCACCCCTCCACTTT,CATSSLTGGGSPLHF
TRBJ2-2,-,-,TRBV10-3,TGTGCCATCAGTGAGCCGACTAGGTCGGGGGAGCTGTTTTTT,CAISEPTRSGELFF
TRBJ2-5,-,once,TRBV20-1,TGCAGTGCTAGAATTCTGGAGACCCAGTACTTC,CSARILETQYF
TRBJ1-4,-,-,TRBV29-1,TGCAGCGTTGAGGTTTCGGCTAATGAAAAACTGTTTTTT,CSVEVSANEKLFF
TRBJ2-7,-,-,TRBV5-4,TGTGCCAGCAGCTCCGGATCAGGGGTCGGTCGTTACGAGCAGTACTTC,CASSSGSGVGRYEQYF
TRBJ1-1,TRBD1,-,TRBV29-1,TGCAGCTCCCGACAGGGGGGGAACACTGAAGCTTTCTTT,CSSRQGGNTEAFF
TRBJ1-6,TRBD1,-,TRBV5-6,TGTGCCAGCAGCGACAGGGGAGATAATTCACCCCTCCACTTT,CASSDRGDNSPLHF
TRBJ2-1,TRBD2,-,TRBV5-1,TGCGCCAGCAGCTTGGGACTAGCGGGGGGTTACAATGAGCAGTTCTTC,CASSLGLAGGYNEQFF
TRBJ1-6,TRBD1,-,TRBV5-1,TGCGCCAGCAGCACCCGGGACAGGGGGTATGATTCACCCCTCCACTTT,CASSTRDRGYDSPLHF
TRBJ2-5,TRBD1,-,TRBV27,TGTGCCAGCACAAGAAAAGGACAGGCTTCGGAGACCCAGTACTTC,CASTRKGQASETQYF
TRBJ1-2,-,-,TRBV18,TGTGCCAGCTCTATCGAAGACGGGTACTATGGCTACACCTTC,CASSIEDGYYGYTF
TRBJ2-3,TRBD2,-,TRBV30,TGTGCCTGGAGTGTACGGCGGGGGAGTACAGATACGCAGTATTTT,CAWSVRRGSTDTQYF
TRBJ1-6,TRBD1,-,TRBV19,TGTGCCAGTAGTACTACCATGGACAGGGGTCCACCCCTCCACTTT,CASSTTMDRGPPLHF
TRBJ1-6,TRBD1,-,TRBV29-1,TGCAGCGTCCAAACAGGGGTAGGTTCACCCCTCCACTTT,CSVQTGVGSPLHF
TRBJ2-1,TRBD2,many,TRBV7-9,TGTGCCAGCTGGACGGGACTAGCGGGGGATAATGAGCAGTTCTTC,CASWTGLAGDNEQFF
TRBJ1-1,-,-,TRBV9,TGTGCCAGCAGCGTAGTGAACACTGAAGCTTTCTTT,CASSVVNTEAFF
TRBJ2-2,-,-,TRBV30,TGTGCCTGGAGAGAGAGACCAGGGGCCGGGGAGCTGTTTTTT,CAWRERPGAGELFF
TRBJ2-7,-,-,TRBV4-1,TGCGCCAGCAGCCAAGACAGGACGGCCTCCTACGAGCAGTACTTC,CASSQDRTASYEQYF
TRBJ1-5,-,-,TRBV30,TGTGCCTGGAGACCCTCCGACAATCAGCCCCAGCATTTT,CAWRPSDNQPQHF
TRBJ1-1,-,-,TRBV15,TGTGCCACCAGCAGAGATGACACGGGATACATGAACACTGAAGCTTTCTTT,CATSRDDTGYMNTEAFF
TRBJ2-4,-,-,TRBV15,TGTGCCACCAGCAGAGATGGACGGTTAGCCAAAAACATTCAGTACTTC,CATSRDGRLAKNIQYF
TRBJ1-1,-,-,TRBV29-1,TGCAGCGCCGGACAGATGAACACTGAAGCTTTCTTT,CSAGQMNTEAFF
TRBJ1-1,-,-,TRBV11-2,TGTGCCAGCAGCTCTTCTACTGAAGCTTTCTTT,CASSSSTEAFF
TRBJ2-3,-,-,TRBV7-2,TGTGCCAGCAGCTTATTTCGGGGGAGCACAGATACGCAGTATTTT,CASSLFRGSTDTQYF
TRBJ2-7,-,-,TRBV5-5,TGTGCCAGCAGTGAGTTGGCAGCGACCTACGAGCAGTACTTC,CASSELAATYEQYF
TRBJ2-1,TRBD1,-,TRBV4-3,TGCGCCAGCAGCCAAGGGATCGGACAGGTCAATGAGCAGTTCTTC,CASSQGIGQVNEQFF
TRBJ2-4,-,-,TRBV9,TGTGCCAGCAGCCTTGGGGGGATGACTATCAAAAACATTCAGTACTTC,CASSLGGMTIKNIQYF
TRBJ2-5,-,-,TRBV29-1,TGCAGCGCCACAACTGGGGCTATGGAGACCCAGTACTTC,CSATTGAMETQYF
TRBJ2-5,-,-,TRBV29-1,TGCAGCGTTAACTATGCCGGGACCCAAGGAGAGACCCAGTACTTC,CSVNYAGTQGETQYF
TRBJ1-5,-,few,TRBV21-1,TGTGCCAGCAGCCCAAGGACAGGGGCTCATCAGCCCCAGCATTTT,CASSPRTGAHQPQHF
TRBJ1-1,-,few,TRBV12-5,TGTGCTAGTGGCCTAGGGTTTGCTTTCTTT,CASGLGFAFF
TRBJ2-1,-,-,TRBV15,TGTGCCACCAGCACCCGGGCCCACAATGAGCAGTTCTTC,CATSTRAHNEQFF
TRBJ1-1,-,-,TRBV29-1,TGCAGCGTTGAAGTTCAGGGGATAAACACTGAAGCTTTCTTT,CSVEVQGINTEAFF
TRBJ2-2,-,-,TRBV27,TGTGCCAGCAGTCCCGCAGGCTACACCGGGGAGCTGTTTTTT,CASSPAGYTGELFF
TRBJ2-7,-,-,TRBV5-1,TGCGCCAGCAGCTTGGCCGAGGCCAGGGTGTCAGAGCAGTACTTC,CASSLAEARVSEQYF
TRBJ1-6,TRBD1,-,TRBV30,TGTGCCTGGGGGACAGGCTATAATTCACCCCTCCACTTT,CAWGTGYNSPLHF
TRBJ2-5,-,-,TRBV18,TGTGCCAGCTCACCGGCTAGAGAGACCCAGTACTTC,CASSPARETQYF
TRBJ2-5,TRBD2,-,TRBV30,TGTGCCTGGAGTGTGGCGGGGGGCCGCGAGACCCAGTACTTC,CAWSVAGGRETQYF
TRBJ2-3,TRBD1,few,TRBV29-1,TGCAGCGTTCAGACAGGGGGGCCGGCAGATACGCAGTATTTT,CSVQTGGPADTQYF
TRBJ2-7,TRBD1,-,TRBV30,TGTGCCTGGAGCCAGGGGGCAAGCTCCTACGAGCAGTACTTC,CAWSQGASSYEQYF
TRBJ2-3,TRBD2,-,TRBV7-3,TGTGCCAGCAGTCCGACTAGCGCGGGGACAGATACGCAGTATTTT,CASSPTSAGTDTQYF
TRBJ2-5,-,-,TRBV27,TGTGCCAGCAGTACCGTGGACAACCAAGAGACCCAGTACTTC,CASSTVDNQETQYF
TRBJ2-3,TRBD1,-,TRBV5-1,TGCGCCAGCAGCTCGGGACAGAACACAGATACGCAGTATTTT,CASSSGQNTDTQYF
TRBJ2-3,-,-,TRBV29-1,TGCAGCGTCGTTCAGGGAACAGATACGCAGTATTTT,CSVVQGTDTQYF
TRBJ2-7,-,-,TRBV5-6,TGTGCCAGCAGCTTTTATTCCGGGACTTCCCTCTACGAGCAGTACTTC,CASSFYSGTSLYEQYF